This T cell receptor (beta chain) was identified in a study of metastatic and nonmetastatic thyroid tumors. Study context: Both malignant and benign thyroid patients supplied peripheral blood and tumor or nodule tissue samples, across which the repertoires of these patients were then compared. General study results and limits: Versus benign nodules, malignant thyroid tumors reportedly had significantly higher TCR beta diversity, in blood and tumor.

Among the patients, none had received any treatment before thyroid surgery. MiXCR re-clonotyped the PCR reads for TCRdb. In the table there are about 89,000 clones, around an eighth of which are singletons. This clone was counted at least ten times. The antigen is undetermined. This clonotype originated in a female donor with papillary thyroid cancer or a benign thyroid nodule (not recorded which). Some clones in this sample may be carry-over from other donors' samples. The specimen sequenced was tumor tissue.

The CDR3 protein is CASSEPDTQYF. The CDR3 DNA sequence: TGCGCCAGCAGTGAGCCAGATACGCAGTATTTT. This sequence joins TRBV10-2 and TRBJ2-3; no firm D call. The germline V and J ends were trimmed by 2 bases and 4 bases, with 1 base remaining between them. CDR1 is WSHSY and CDR2 is SAAADI in the germline V gene. The CDR3 has 11 residues.